The sample holds a few counts of the clone carrying this T cell receptor beta chain. Germline loops: CDR1 SGHDT, CDR2 YYEEEE. CDR3 length equals 15 residues. The ends were cut back, 6 bases at V and 2 bases at J, with 17 bases in the middle. The sample is drawn from a study of response to subunit inactivated influenza vaccine. MiXCR, run by TCRdb on the RT-PCR reads, gives a single entry per CDR3 protein. This table has 650,000 or so distinct CDR3 sequences, roughly 15% appearing once. The chain uses TRBV5-6 and TRBJ1-2; D is unresolved. The source material was PBMCs from blood, sampled 14 to 15 days before vaccination. The clonotype originates from a man aged 50-60 years who received an inactivated influenza vaccine. The CDR3, as DNA: TGTGCCAGCACCTTAGGGTGGTACCGGAACTATGGCTACACCTTC. The encoded protein is CASTLGWYRNYGYTF.